This is a list of T cell receptor beta chains from one sample in a study of cytomegalovirus exposure and HLA in healthy donors. Produced via immunoSEQ multiplex PCR; TCRdb's table is partial and in-frame only. The table includes 120,000 or so clones, 60% to 85% detected once. Sequences were obtained from PBMCs. These receptors all come from a woman aged 40-49 years in good health and CMV-seronegative. CDR3s include the opening cysteine and the closing phenylalanine or tryptophan. A D gene is named only where the DNA matches it firmly. The listing skips clone size in some rows; elsewhere it reads once, few, many or a size class.

DNA,CDR3,size,D,V,J
TGTGCCAGCAGCCCCCCCGGGACACTTTACTACGAGCAGTACTTC,CASSPPGTLYYEQYF,few,-,TRBV28,TRBJ2-7
TGTGCCAGCTCACCACAGATAAGGGACAGGATGAACACTGAAGCTTTCTTT,CASSPQIRDRMNTEAFF,-,TRBD1,TRBV18,TRBJ1-1
TGTGCCAGCAGCTTAATACAGGGCCGCTCCTACAATGAGCAGTTCTTC,CASSLIQGRSYNEQFF,-,-,TRBV7-6,TRBJ2-1
TGTGCCAGCTCCGGCACAGTTATCCGCGAGCAGTACTTC,CASSGTVIREQYF,-,-,TRBV5-4,TRBJ2-7
TGTGCCACCAGTTGGGCGGGTCAAGGGGGCGAACGGGACTATGGCTACACCTTC,CATSWAGQGGERDYGYTF,-,TRBD1,TRBV15,TRBJ1-2
TGTGCCAGCATCGACAGGGAGGCAGATACGCAGTATTTT,CASIDREADTQYF,-,-,TRBV6-6,TRBJ2-3
TGTGCCAGCAGCTTCGGGGGTTCCGCGAACACCGGGGAGCTGTTTTTT,CASSFGGSANTGELFF,-,-,TRBV9,TRBJ2-2
TGTGCCAGCAGTCCCCTTGGGACTAGCGGGCTCTACGAGCAGTACTTC,CASSPLGTSGLYEQYF,-,TRBD2,TRBV27,TRBJ2-7
TGTGCCAGCGTAAGAGTACAGGGGGCTGCCTATGGCTACACCTTC,CASVRVQGAAYGYTF,-,TRBD1,TRBV6-1,TRBJ1-2
TGCGCCAGCAGCCTGAATTCAGGGATCCCTGAAGCTTTCTTT,CASSLNSGIPEAFF,-,-,TRBV5-1,TRBJ1-1
TGCGCCAGCAGCTTGAGGGTAGGGCGGGGGTACGAGCAGTACTTC,CASSLRVGRGYEQYF,-,TRBD2,TRBV5-1,TRBJ2-7
TGTGCCAGTTCGTATGCAGGGATTAGGGCTTACGAGCAGTACTTC,CASSYAGIRAYEQYF,-,-,TRBV28,TRBJ2-7
TGTGCCAGCAGCTTAGAACGGGACAGGGGGCCCCTCCACTTT,CASSLERDRGPLHF,few,TRBD1,TRBV13,TRBJ1-6
TGTGCCAGCAGGGCAGGGACTAGCGGATCCTACGAGCAGTACTTC,CASRAGTSGSYEQYF,once,TRBD2,TRBV2,TRBJ2-7
TGTGCCAGCAGCGCCGGAGGGCGGGGGCGGCAAGAGACCCAGTACTTC,CASSAGGRGRQETQYF,-,-,TRBV9,TRBJ2-5
TGTGCCAGCAGTGATACTAGCGGGAGGGCCGGCGGGTACGAGCAGTACTTC,CASSDTSGRAGGYEQYF,-,TRBD2,TRBV6-1,TRBJ2-7
TGCGCCAGCAAAGGGGTTTCCGGGGAGCTGTTTTTT,CASKGVSGELFF,-,-,TRBV10-1,TRBJ2-2
TGCGCCAGCAGCTTACAGGGGGCGGACACCGGGGAGCTGTTTTTT,CASSLQGADTGELFF,-,TRBD1,TRBV5-1,TRBJ2-2
TGCGCCAGCAGCTTGAAATCCATAGCGGATGAGCAGTTCTTC,CASSLKSIADEQFF,few,-,TRBV5-1,TRBJ2-1
TGTGCCAGCAGTTTATCCAATCGGCGGGCCGGAAACACCATATATTTT,CASSLSNRRAGNTIYF,-,-,TRBV28,TRBJ1-3
TGCAGCGTTGAACAGAACACTGAAGCTTTCTTT,CSVEQNTEAFF,-,-,TRBV29-1,TRBJ1-1
TGTGCCAGCAGCGGCGGCGGACACTTGAACACCGGGGAGCTGTTTTTT,CASSGGGHLNTGELFF,-,-,TRBV5-4,TRBJ2-2
TGTGCCAGCAGCTTCCGACTAGCGTGGCCCAATGAGCAGTTCTTC,CASSFRLAWPNEQFF,-,TRBD2,TRBV7-3,TRBJ2-1
TGCGCCAGCAGCTTGTCACGGGGGAACACTGAAGCTTTCTTT,CASSLSRGNTEAFF,-,-,TRBV5-1,TRBJ1-1
TGTGCCAGCAGTTCCCAGGGGAGGGGGTCAGATACGCAGTATTTT,CASSSQGRGSDTQYF,-,-,TRBV6-5,TRBJ2-3
TGTGCCAGCAGCGTAGAAGACTTGATGGGAGAAGAGACCCAGTACTTC,CASSVEDLMGEETQYF,-,-,TRBV9,TRBJ2-5
TGTGCCACCGGCGCGGGCAGCTCCTACAATGAGCAGTTCTTC,CATGAGSSYNEQFF,-,-,TRBV6-1,TRBJ2-1
TGTGCCAGCAGTGAAGGGGCGGGAGGGCCCCGTGAGCAGTTCTTC,CASSEGAGGPREQFF,-,TRBD2,TRBV2,TRBJ2-1
TGTGCCAGCAGCTTAGGGCCGGAGGGGCTTGGCTACACCTTC,CASSLGPEGLGYTF,-,-,TRBV11-2,TRBJ1-2
TGTGCCAGCAGTTTATTGGAGGGGGGGGCGCGCCATGGCTACACCTTC,CASSLLEGGARHGYTF,-,-,TRBV28,TRBJ1-2
TGTGCCAGCAGTTTATTAGCCGGGAGGGGCGGTGACGGGGAGACCCAGTACTTC,CASSLLAGRGGDGETQYF,-,TRBD2,TRBV27,TRBJ2-5
TGTGCCAGCAGCTACTCGAGGGCCAGGAACACTGAAGCTTTCTTT,CASSYSRARNTEAFF,-,-,TRBV6-6,TRBJ1-1
TGTGCCAGCAGTTTATACGCGGGGAGCTCTGGAAACACCATATATTTT,CASSLYAGSSGNTIYF,-,-,TRBV27,TRBJ1-3
TGCGCCAGCAGCCAATACGGGGGAGATACGCAGTATTTT,CASSQYGGDTQYF,few,-,TRBV4-1,TRBJ2-3